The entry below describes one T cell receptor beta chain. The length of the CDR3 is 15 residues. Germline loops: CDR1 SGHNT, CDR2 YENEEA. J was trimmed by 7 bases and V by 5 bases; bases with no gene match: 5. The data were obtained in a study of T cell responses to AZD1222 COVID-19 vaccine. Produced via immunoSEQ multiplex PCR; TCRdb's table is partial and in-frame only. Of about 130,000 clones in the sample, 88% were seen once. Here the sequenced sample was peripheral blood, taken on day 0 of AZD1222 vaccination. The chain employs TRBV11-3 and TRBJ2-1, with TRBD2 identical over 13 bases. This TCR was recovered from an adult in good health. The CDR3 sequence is CASSKGLAGRNEQFF. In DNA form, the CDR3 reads TGTGCCAGCAGCAAGGGACTAGCGGGACGGAATGAGCAGTTCTTC.